Listed below are T cell receptor beta chains from one sample, sequenced in a study of control samples from healthy donors and cancer patients. Clones were read by immunoSEQ multiplex PCR, and TCRdb kept only the in-frame ones, dropping some. The sample has roughly 370,000 clones, around 90% seen once. Sequencing input: PBMCs. These receptors all stem from a man in his forties with head and neck cancer. CDR3s include the opening cysteine and the closing phenylalanine or tryptophan. Fields, in order: J gene, V gene, D gene, clone size, CDR3 length, CDR3 DNA, CDR3 protein. The D gene is left open where the match is weak. Clone size, where shown, is once, few, many, or a class for clones that have expanded.

j_gene: TRBJ2-2; v_gene: TRBV9; d_gene: -; abundance: -; len: 12; CDR3nt: TGTGCCAGCAGCGAGGGGACCGGGGAGCTGTTTTTT; CDR3aa: CASSEGTGELFF
j_gene: TRBJ1-5; v_gene: TRBV6-1; d_gene: -; abundance: -; len: 13; CDR3nt: TGTGCCAGCAGTGAGGGTTTCCCTCAGCCCCAGCATTTT; CDR3aa: CASSEGFPQPQHF
j_gene: TRBJ2-3; v_gene: TRBV19; d_gene: -; abundance: -; len: 13; CDR3nt: TGTGCCAGTAGTATGAGTGGGGTAGATACGCAGTATTTT; CDR3aa: CASSMSGVDTQYF
j_gene: TRBJ2-1; v_gene: TRBV27; d_gene: -; abundance: -; len: 13; CDR3nt: TGTGCCAGCAGTTTAGGAACCTACAATGAGCAGTTCTTC; CDR3aa: CASSLGTYNEQFF
j_gene: TRBJ2-3; v_gene: TRBV6-5; d_gene: -; abundance: -; len: 12; CDR3nt: TGTGCCAGCAGTTCACGGAGCGATACGCAGTATTTT; CDR3aa: CASSSRSDTQYF
j_gene: TRBJ1-2; v_gene: TRBV4-1; d_gene: TRBD1; abundance: -; len: 15; CDR3nt: TGCGCCAGCAGCCAAGAAGACAGGGTGTTGGGGGGCTACACCTTC; CDR3aa: CASSQEDRVLGGYTF
j_gene: TRBJ1-4; v_gene: TRBV5-5; d_gene: -; abundance: -; len: 15; CDR3nt: TGTGCCAGCAGCCGTAACGTGCAGGGAGGGGAAAAACTGTTTTTT; CDR3aa: CASSRNVQGGEKLFF
j_gene: TRBJ2-4; v_gene: TRBV2; d_gene: TRBD2; abundance: -; len: 14; CDR3nt: TGTGCCAGCAGTGAATCTAGCGGGAGGGACATTCAGTACTTC; CDR3aa: CASSESSGRDIQYF
j_gene: TRBJ2-2; v_gene: TRBV10-3; d_gene: -; abundance: -; len: 16; CDR3nt: TGTGCCATCAGTGAGTATGACAGAAAAGACTCCGGGGAGCTGTTTTTT; CDR3aa: CAISEYDRKDSGELFF
j_gene: TRBJ2-7; v_gene: TRBV5-1; d_gene: -; abundance: few; len: 12; CDR3nt: TGCGCCAGCAGCTTGGATAGGGACGAGCAGTACTTC; CDR3aa: CASSLDRDEQYF
j_gene: TRBJ1-5; v_gene: TRBV4-1; d_gene: -; abundance: -; len: 15; CDR3nt: TGCGCCAGCAGCCTGTACTCCGCTTCAAATCAGCCCCAGCATTTT; CDR3aa: CASSLYSASNQPQHF
j_gene: TRBJ1-1; v_gene: TRBV7-9; d_gene: -; abundance: -; len: 14; CDR3nt: TGTGCCAGCAGCCTCGCAGGATCGAACACTGAAGCTTTCTTT; CDR3aa: CASSLAGSNTEAFF
j_gene: TRBJ2-5; v_gene: TRBV28; d_gene: TRBD1; abundance: -; len: 14; CDR3nt: TGTGCCAGTAGACCGGGACAGGCAGCGGAGACCCAGTACTTC; CDR3aa: CASRPGQAAETQYF
j_gene: TRBJ2-1; v_gene: TRBV27; d_gene: -; abundance: -; len: 13; CDR3nt: TGTGCCAGCTCTTCCGGGGCGGACAATGAGCAGTTCTTC; CDR3aa: CASSSGADNEQFF
j_gene: TRBJ2-7; v_gene: TRBV27; d_gene: -; abundance: few; len: 15; CDR3nt: TGTGCCAGCAGACGGGACTTTACGAACACCTACGAGCAGTACTTC; CDR3aa: CASRRDFTNTYEQYF
j_gene: TRBJ2-5; v_gene: TRBV9; d_gene: -; abundance: -; len: 19; CDR3nt: TGTGCCAGCAGCGTACACTCACGTACTGACAGGGGAGGGAAGGAGACCCAGTACTTC; CDR3aa: CASSVHSRTDRGGKETQYF
j_gene: TRBJ2-5; v_gene: TRBV4-2; d_gene: TRBD2; abundance: few; len: 18; CDR3nt: TGTGCCAGCAGCCAAGGTGCGAGGGGACTAGCGGGACAAGAGACCCAGTACTTC; CDR3aa: CASSQGARGLAGQETQYF
j_gene: TRBJ2-5; v_gene: TRBV28; d_gene: TRBD1; abundance: -; len: 14; CDR3nt: TGTGCCAGCAGGCCGGACAGGGCCGGGGAGACCCAGTACTTC; CDR3aa: CASRPDRAGETQYF
j_gene: TRBJ2-7; v_gene: TRBV19; d_gene: TRBD1; abundance: -; len: 14; CDR3nt: TGTGCCAGTACCCTGGACAGGGGGAGCTACGAGCAGTACTTC; CDR3aa: CASTLDRGSYEQYF
j_gene: TRBJ1-5; v_gene: TRBV6-2/TRBV6-3; d_gene: -; abundance: few; len: 13; CDR3nt: TGTGCCAGCAGTTACAAAAATAATCAGCCCCAGCATTTT; CDR3aa: CASSYKNNQPQHF
j_gene: TRBJ2-7; v_gene: TRBV28; d_gene: TRBD1; abundance: -; len: 14; CDR3nt: TGTGCCAGCAGTCCGCCGGGACAGGAGTACGAGCAGTACTTC; CDR3aa: CASSPPGQEYEQYF
j_gene: TRBJ2-7; v_gene: TRBV25-1; d_gene: -; abundance: -; len: 18; CDR3nt: TGTGCCAGCAGTGAATGGAGGACCGCGACTTTGGCCGGGGACGAGCAGTACTTC; CDR3aa: CASSEWRTATLAGDEQYF
j_gene: TRBJ2-1; v_gene: TRBV16; d_gene: -; abundance: once; len: 13; CDR3nt: TGTGCCAGCAGCCAACGTACCTTGGATGAGCAGTTCTTC; CDR3aa: CASSQRTLDEQFF
j_gene: TRBJ2-2; v_gene: TRBV18; d_gene: -; abundance: once; len: 16; CDR3nt: TGTGCCAGCTCACGATCCGGGACGGTGAACACCGGGGAGCTGTTTTTT; CDR3aa: CASSRSGTVNTGELFF
j_gene: TRBJ2-5; v_gene: TRBV6-5; d_gene: TRBD1; abundance: few; len: 14; CDR3nt: TGTGCCAGCAGTTTCGGACAGGGGGCGAAGACCCAGTACTTC; CDR3aa: CASSFGQGAKTQYF
j_gene: TRBJ2-7; v_gene: TRBV5-1; d_gene: TRBD1; abundance: -; len: 16; CDR3nt: TGCGCCAGCAGCCCCGGACAGGGAACAAGCTCCTACGAGCAGTACTTC; CDR3aa: CASSPGQGTSSYEQYF
j_gene: TRBJ2-2; v_gene: TRBV28; d_gene: -; abundance: few; len: 15; CDR3nt: TGTGCCAGCAGTTTCACCCGAGCGTTCCCCGGGGAGCTGTTTTTT; CDR3aa: CASSFTRAFPGELFF
j_gene: TRBJ1-6; v_gene: TRBV19; d_gene: -; abundance: -; len: 16; CDR3nt: TGTGCCAGTAGTATCGAGGGGGTATCCTATAATTCACCCCTCCACTTT; CDR3aa: CASSIEGVSYNSPLHF
j_gene: TRBJ1-5; v_gene: TRBV7-8; d_gene: -; abundance: -; len: 15; CDR3nt: TGTGCCAGCAGCTTTTCCGGGGGCTCACTCGGGGCCCAGCATTTT; CDR3aa: CASSFSGGSLGAQHF
j_gene: TRBJ1-2; v_gene: TRBV6-5; d_gene: TRBD1; abundance: -; len: 15; CDR3nt: TGTGCCAGCAGTTCAAGGGCACAGGGGGCCTATGGCTACACCTTC; CDR3aa: CASSSRAQGAYGYTF
j_gene: TRBJ1-5; v_gene: TRBV19; d_gene: -; abundance: -; len: 13; CDR3nt: TGTGCCAGTAGTGGGGGGGTTCGTCAGCCCCAGCATTTT; CDR3aa: CASSGGVRQPQHF
j_gene: TRBJ2-3; v_gene: TRBV28; d_gene: -; abundance: few; len: 15; CDR3nt: TGTGCCAGCATATCGACTTGGGGGAGTACAGATACGCAGTATTTT; CDR3aa: CASISTWGSTDTQYF
j_gene: TRBJ2-3; v_gene: TRBV5-1; d_gene: -; abundance: -; len: 15; CDR3nt: TGCGCCAGCAGCTCGGCGACGGACCCCACAGATACGCAGTATTTT; CDR3aa: CASSSATDPTDTQYF
j_gene: TRBJ1-1; v_gene: TRBV3-1/TRBV3-2; d_gene: -; abundance: -; len: 12; CDR3nt: TGTGCCAGCAGCCAGGCGTTCACTGAAGCTTTCTTT; CDR3aa: CASSQAFTEAFF
j_gene: TRBJ1-5; v_gene: TRBV7-5; d_gene: -; abundance: -; len: 12; CDR3nt: TGTGCCAGAGGTATGGGGGGTCAGCCCCAGCATTTT; CDR3aa: CARGMGGQPQHF
j_gene: TRBJ1-1; v_gene: TRBV12-5; d_gene: -; abundance: -; len: 16; CDR3nt: TGTGCTAGTGGTTTGGTACCCCGAACAACCTTCACTGAAGCTTTCTTT; CDR3aa: CASGLVPRTTFTEAFF
j_gene: TRBJ1-3; v_gene: TRBV19; d_gene: -; abundance: -; len: 12; CDR3nt: TGTGCCTCCCGGCCCTCTGGAAACACCATATATTTT; CDR3aa: CASRPSGNTIYF
j_gene: TRBJ2-7; v_gene: TRBV27; d_gene: -; abundance: once; len: 14; CDR3nt: TGTGCCAGCAGTTTTCAGGGACCAACCTACGAGCAGTACTTC; CDR3aa: CASSFQGPTYEQYF
j_gene: TRBJ2-5; v_gene: TRBV5-1; d_gene: TRBD2; abundance: -; len: 15; CDR3nt: TGCGCCAGCAGCTTGGGGGCTAGCGGTTTTGAGACCCAGTACTTC; CDR3aa: CASSLGASGFETQYF
j_gene: TRBJ2-7; v_gene: TRBV6-2/TRBV6-3; d_gene: TRBD1; abundance: -; len: 15; CDR3nt: TGTGCCAGCAGTGGCCGACAGGGGGATTCTCGCGAGCAGTACTTC; CDR3aa: CASSGRQGDSREQYF
j_gene: TRBJ2-5; v_gene: TRBV18; d_gene: -; abundance: -; len: 13; CDR3nt: TGTGCCAGCTCACCCGGACTCCAAGAGACCCAGTACTTC; CDR3aa: CASSPGLQETQYF
j_gene: TRBJ1-2; v_gene: TRBV5-6; d_gene: -; abundance: once; len: 12; CDR3nt: TGTGCCAGCAGCGGGTATAACTATGGCTACACCTTC; CDR3aa: CASSGYNYGYTF
j_gene: TRBJ1-1; v_gene: TRBV30; d_gene: -; abundance: -; len: 13; CDR3nt: TGTGCCTGGAGTCGGCGGCCGAACACTGAAGCTTTCTTT; CDR3aa: CAWSRRPNTEAFF
j_gene: TRBJ2-1; v_gene: TRBV7-6; d_gene: TRBD1; abundance: -; len: 17; CDR3nt: TGTGCCAGCAGTTACAACAGGGGTTTTAGGTTGGGCAATGAGCAGTTCTTC; CDR3aa: CASSYNRGFRLGNEQFF
j_gene: TRBJ1-2; v_gene: TRBV28; d_gene: TRBD1; abundance: -; len: 15; CDR3nt: TGTGCCAGCAGTCCGCCCGGACAGGTGGTCTATGGCTACACCTTC; CDR3aa: CASSPPGQVVYGYTF
j_gene: TRBJ2-1; v_gene: TRBV9; d_gene: TRBD2; abundance: -; len: 16; CDR3nt: TGTGCCAGCAGCGTAGTAACTAGCGGGAACTACAATGAGCAGTTCTTC; CDR3aa: CASSVVTSGNYNEQFF
j_gene: TRBJ1-2; v_gene: TRBV28; d_gene: TRBD1; abundance: -; len: 16; CDR3nt: TGTGCCAGCAGTTTGGACAGGGGCGGGGGAGGCTATGGCTACACCTTC; CDR3aa: CASSLDRGGGGYGYTF
j_gene: TRBJ1-1; v_gene: TRBV30; d_gene: -; abundance: -; len: 13; CDR3nt: TGTGCCTGGAGGGGGGTCAGGAACACTGAAGCTTTCTTT; CDR3aa: CAWRGVRNTEAFF
j_gene: TRBJ1-3; v_gene: TRBV6-5; d_gene: TRBD1; abundance: -; len: 14; CDR3nt: TGTGCCACCACGACAGGGGGGCATGGAAACACCATATATTTT; CDR3aa: CATTTGGHGNTIYF
j_gene: TRBJ1-2; v_gene: TRBV11-2; d_gene: -; abundance: -; len: 18; CDR3nt: TGTGCCAGCAGCACCACAGGCCGGAATTTTGGGGGAAACTATGGCTACACCTTC; CDR3aa: CASSTTGRNFGGNYGYTF
j_gene: TRBJ2-3; v_gene: TRBV10-1; d_gene: TRBD2; abundance: -; len: 15; CDR3nt: TGCGCCAGCAGTGTTGCGGGGGGGCCGACAGATACGCAGTATTTT; CDR3aa: CASSVAGGPTDTQYF
j_gene: TRBJ2-1; v_gene: TRBV7-3; d_gene: -; abundance: -; len: 16; CDR3nt: TGTGCCAGCAGCTTAACGTATGTCACAGGCGGCGATGAGCAGTTCTTC; CDR3aa: CASSLTYVTGGDEQFF
j_gene: TRBJ2-7; v_gene: TRBV29-1; d_gene: TRBD2; abundance: -; len: 16; CDR3nt: TGCAGCGTCCGACCCCAAACCCTAGCGGGCGCGGGCGAGCAGTACTTC; CDR3aa: CSVRPQTLAGAGEQYF
j_gene: TRBJ1-6; v_gene: TRBV11-2; d_gene: -; abundance: few; len: 14; CDR3nt: TGTGCCAGCGACGCGGGCAGGGGCGGTTCACCCCTCCACTTT; CDR3aa: CASDAGRGGSPLHF
j_gene: TRBJ2-3; v_gene: TRBV9; d_gene: -; abundance: -; len: 15; CDR3nt: TGTGCCAGCGGACGGCCCGCGGCTAGTCCAGATACGCAGTATTTT; CDR3aa: CASGRPAASPDTQYF
j_gene: TRBJ2-7; v_gene: TRBV7-2; d_gene: -; abundance: -; len: 14; CDR3nt: TGTGCCAGCAGCCCGGACGGTGGCTCCTACGAGCAGTACTTC; CDR3aa: CASSPDGGSYEQYF
j_gene: TRBJ2-5; v_gene: TRBV25-1; d_gene: -; abundance: -; len: 16; CDR3nt: TGTGCCAGCAGTGAAATATTGCCAGGGCTGGTAGAGACCCAGTACTTC; CDR3aa: CASSEILPGLVETQYF
j_gene: TRBJ2-1; v_gene: TRBV28; d_gene: -; abundance: -; len: 16; CDR3nt: TGTGCCAGCAGTTTATATGGGGGGGCTAGATCCCATGAGCAGTTCTTC; CDR3aa: CASSLYGGARSHEQFF
j_gene: TRBJ1-4; v_gene: TRBV7-8; d_gene: -; abundance: -; len: 17; CDR3nt: TGTGCCAGCAGCTTAGCGACAACTTGGGGAACTAATGAAAAACTGTTTTTT; CDR3aa: CASSLATTWGTNEKLFF